This is a list of T cell receptor beta chains from one sample in a study of beta chain features in type 1 diabetes. Sequenced by immunoSEQ multiplex PCR; TCRdb stores in-frame clones only, minus some. Here the sample spans about 900,000 clones, 15% to 20% being singletons. Sequenced: naive CD4+ T cells from blood. These receptors were collected from a woman aged 18-29 years in good health. Each CDR3 is given with its conserved first and last residue. D genes are given only for firm matches.

cdr3_aa d_call j_call v_call
CASSLVGASSYNEQFF NA TRBJ2-1 TRBV5-4
CASSLGRSVGETQYF NA TRBJ2-5 TRBV7-3
CASSLEANTGELFF NA TRBJ2-2 TRBV5-4
CASSQARHRSEGNYGYTF NA TRBJ1-2 TRBV14
CASRRGSGNTIYF NA TRBJ1-3 TRBV2
CASSPTPRPKGEQYF NA TRBJ2-7 TRBV18
CASSGPGQGAQGYTF TRBD1 TRBJ1-2 TRBV6-6
CASSLVGLVDYNEQFF NA TRBJ2-1 TRBV7-9
CASSYLQTQYF NA TRBJ2-5 TRBV6-5
CASSLLLGDYGYTF NA TRBJ1-2 TRBV28
CASSLTGEQYF NA TRBJ2-7 TRBV7-9
CASSSGSGRRGTDTQYF TRBD2 TRBJ2-3 TRBV5-4
CASSPMTGGSTEAFF TRBD1 TRBJ1-1 TRBV9
CASGIGGLSEAFF NA TRBJ1-1 TRBV6-5
CASSLGQSSDTQYF NA TRBJ2-3 TRBV5-1
CASSPGTGAYYGYTF TRBD1 TRBJ1-2 TRBV7-6
CASSFRQGVNTIYF TRBD1 TRBJ1-3 TRBV27
CASSLVSLAGETQYF TRBD2 TRBJ2-5 TRBV11-2
CASSLAGTGGEKLFF TRBD1 TRBJ1-4 TRBV7-9
CASSLLRGETQYF NA TRBJ2-5 TRBV27
CASSGVDQPQHF NA TRBJ1-5 TRBV10-2
CSAGRGEQYF NA TRBJ2-7 TRBV20-1
CASSLASASGSQISYEQYF TRBD2 TRBJ2-7 TRBV7-6
CASSQEASRGTNEKLFF NA TRBJ1-4 TRBV4-1
CASSPNYRVLQGYTF NA TRBJ1-2 TRBV28
CASSLGTANTGELFF NA TRBJ2-2 TRBV7-3
CASSSGTGSHEQYF TRBD1 TRBJ2-7 TRBV5-1
CASNKTLATNEKLFF NA TRBJ1-4 TRBV5-1
CASSLGPLNTEAFF NA TRBJ1-1 TRBV5-4
CASKPDGSGNTIYF NA TRBJ1-3 TRBV2
CASSYSGYGANVLTF NA TRBJ2-6 TRBV6-5
CASGDGRGWVSYNEQFF NA TRBJ2-1 TRBV9
CASTYGGSPLHF NA TRBJ1-6 TRBV25-1
CASSLGTANQPQHF TRBD1 TRBJ1-5 TRBV7-8
CATSKRRDSNQPQHF NA TRBJ1-5 TRBV15
CATSRDWQGGLAKNIQYF NA TRBJ2-4 TRBV15
CASSKSGTSGSWQETQYF TRBD2 TRBJ2-5 TRBV19
CASSLSSMEAYGYTF NA TRBJ1-2 TRBV28
CASSFILTDTQYF NA TRBJ2-3 TRBV7-2
CASRPGTSGRNEQFF TRBD2 TRBJ2-1 TRBV9
CASSQDRGPYGYTF NA TRBJ1-2 TRBV4-2
CASSQRQGDQPQHF TRBD1 TRBJ1-5 TRBV4-1
CASSPGQGARNEQFF TRBD1 TRBJ2-1 TRBV2
CASSIRRTVYNEQFF NA TRBJ2-1 TRBV19
CASSLNYEQFF NA TRBJ2-1 TRBV7-2
CASSKGLAGAGELFF TRBD2 TRBJ2-2 TRBV9
CASSGVGTEAFF NA TRBJ1-1 TRBV7-9
CASRDRGASSYGYTF TRBD1 TRBJ1-2 TRBV19
CASSPDAGTDTQYF NA TRBJ2-3 TRBV18
CASSLGARRDNEQFF NA TRBJ2-1 TRBV7-2
CAISERGNYEQYF NA NA TRBV10-3
CASSLVRGGRDGYEQYF NA TRBJ2-7 TRBV7-9
CASRTPGTNTEAFF NA TRBJ1-1 TRBV19
CASSEDRVAKNIQYF NA TRBJ2-4 TRBV10-2
CASSYRMGSRTEAFF NA TRBJ1-1 TRBV6-5